Listed here are 14 T cell receptor beta chains from one sample, sequenced in a study of shared clonotypes between healthy human individuals. Only in-frame clones appear in the TCRdb table, and some are missing; sequencing was by immunoSEQ multiplex PCR. The sample has about 1.1 million clones; 75% to 80% are singletons. Sequences were obtained from memory CD4+ T cells from PBMCs. Subset denoted: CD45RA-negative fraction. These receptors were obtained from a man aged 18 to 30 in good health. Some clones in this sample may be carry-over from other donors' samples.

This clone was picked up many times. The CDR3 here is CASSLATMGEYGYTF. DNA for the CDR3: TGTGCCAGCAGCTTGGCAACGATGGGTGAATATGGCTACACCTTC. The rearrangement joins TRBV5-5 to TRBJ1-2; D remains unclear. This CDR3 spans 15 amino acids. Germline V gene data show CDR1 as SGHKS and CDR2 as YYEKEE (reference sequence). Trimming removed 0 bases from V and 5 bases from J, with 14 bases in between.

The chain recombines TRBV10-3 with TRBJ2-5; 7 bases are shared with TRBD1. Germline loops: CDR1 ENHRY, CDR2 SYGVKD. The CDR3 runs 12 residues. After removal of 10 bases from V and 1 base from J, the junction contained 3 bases not matched to a gene. CDR3 sequence (DNA): TGTGCCACAGGGACAGCCCAAGAGACCCAGTACTTC. It yields the protein CATGTAQETQYF.

In this sample, this clone turned up once. The genes are TRBV27 and TRBJ2-7; 10 bases are shared with TRBD2. Unmatched junction bases numbered 13, after V lost 2 bases and J lost 6 bases. Germline V lookup: CDR1 MNHEY, CDR2 SMNVEV (reference sequence). The CDR3 extends over 17 amino acids. CDR3 bases: TGTGCCAGCAGTTTACCGAGCGGGAGGGCCTTTCTCTCCGAGCAGTACTTC. The encoded protein is CASSLPSGRAFLSEQYF.

The rearrangement uses TRBV5-1 and TRBJ2-7, with D possibly being TRBD1 or TRBD2 (5 bases each). The CDR3 has 13 amino acids. V lost 4 bases, J lost 2 bases, and 10 bases lay in between. Germline assignment: CDR1 SGHRS and CDR2 YFSETQ. The CDR3 reads CASSPMGAYEQYF. The CDR3 nucleotides read TGCGCCAGCAGCCCAATGGGGGCCTACGAGCAGTACTTC.

This clone showed up just once. The rearrangement joins TRBV14 to TRBJ2-3; TRBD2 agrees at 8 bases. J was trimmed by 0 bases and V by 4 bases; bases with no gene match: 6. Germline values: CDR1 SGHDN, CDR2 FVKESK. The CDR3 is 16 amino acids. The CDR3 nucleotides are TGTGCCAGCAGCCCTAGACTAGCGTATAGCACAGATACGCAGTATTTT. Residues: CASSPRLAYSTDTQYF.

This clone was seen a few times. The chain employs TRBV9 and TRBJ2-3; 10 bases agree with TRBD2. V shed 6 bases and J 4 bases; nucleotides not matched to a gene: 5. Germline V gene lookup returns CDR1 SGDLS and CDR2 YYNGEE. The CDR3 sequence is 14 residues long. Written as DNA, the CDR3 is TGTGCCAGCAACCTAGCGGGAGTGGCAGATACGCAGTATTTT. Amino acid sequence: CASNLAGVADTQYF.

This clone has a single count. The rearrangement uses TRBV28 and TRBJ1-1; D call uncertain. Germline lookup yields CDR1 MDHEN and CDR2 SYDVKM. Trimming took off 7 bases at V and 11 bases at J, with 14 bases between the two ends. There are 11 residues in the CDR3. The CDR3 nucleotides are TGTGCCAGCACCTCCCGCGGGAGTGCTTTCTTT. Amino acid sequence: CASTSRGSAFF.

For this clone: This sequence is one base from a far larger clone and is likely a read error. V usage is TRBV7-9 and J usage is TRBJ1-4; TRBD1 agrees at 10 bases. The CDR3 runs to 15 residues. Germline values: CDR1 SEHNR, CDR2 FQNEAQ (reference sequence). In DNA, the CDR3 is TGTGTCACCACACCGACAGGGGGCGTTGGAGAAAAACTGTTTTTT. Its translation is CVTTPTGGVGEKLFF.

Turning to this clone: Within the sample, other DNA sequences also encode this same CDR3. The CDR3 DNA reads TGCGCCAGCAGCTTTTCCATGAACACTGAAGCTTTCTTT. This translates into CASSFSMNTEAFF. The chain uses TRBV5-1 and TRBJ1-1, with D unresolved. Per germline, CDR1 SGHRS and CDR2 YFSETQ. The V end was cut by 2 bases, the J end by 0 bases, with 5 bases between. The CDR3 has 13 residues.

The chain has TRBV11-1 and TRBJ2-1; D possibly uses TRBD1 or TRBD2 (5 bases each). The V end lost 2 bases, the J end lost 3 bases, and 8 bases lay between the germline ends. This CDR3 region has 14 residues. The germline V gene encodes CDR1 SGHAT and CDR2 FQDESV (reference sequence). CDR3 nucleotide sequence: TGTGCCAGCAGCTTACGGGACCTCTACAATGAGCAGTTCTTC. Amino acid sequence: CASSLRDLYNEQFF.

This chain joins TRBV7-3 and TRBJ2-2, with a weak D call TRBD2 (5 bases). This CDR3 is built from 15 residues. Trimming left V 1 base short and J 7 bases short, with 13 bases between. CDR1 and CDR2 (germline): SGHTA, FQGTGA. In nucleotides, the CDR3 is TGTGCCAGCAGCTTAATTGCGGGTGTAGGCGGGGAGCTGTTTTTT. Protein: CASSLIAGVGGELFF.

The chain carries TRBV4-3 and TRBJ2-2, with D possibly matching TRBD2 (5 bases). Germline loops: CDR1 LGHNA, CDR2 YSLEER. This CDR3 is built from 16 residues. Trimming removed 0 bases from V and 0 bases from J, with 8 bases in between. The CDR3 bases are TGCGCCAGCAGCCAAGATTCCGGGGCGAACACCGGGGAGCTGTTTTTT. This encodes CASSQDSGANTGELFF.

The chain recombines TRBV30 with TRBJ2-1, with 12 nucleotides matching TRBD2. V was pared by 2 bases and J by 6 bases, with 8 bases of the junction left unmatched. The CDR3 extends over 16 amino acids. Germline CDR1 reads GTSNPN; CDR2 reads SVGIG (reference sequence). CDR3 coding DNA: TGTGCCTGGAGTCTAGCGGGAGGGGATCCGTTCAATGAGCAGTTCTTC. Its translation: CAWSLAGGDPFNEQFF.

DNA of the CDR3: TGTGCCAGCAGTTTACTCTCCGCAGCCCTGGGAGAAAAACTGTTTTTT. Protein: CASSLLSAALGEKLFF. The chain joins TRBV28 to TRBJ1-4; D is ambiguous. Trimming left V 2 bases short and J 8 bases short, with 18 bases between. Germline CDR1 and CDR2: MDHEN and SYDVKM. The CDR3 has 16 amino acids.